This passage covers 10 T cell receptor beta chains from one sample sequenced in a study of blood T cell repertoires in COVID-19. Some clones are missing from TCRdb's copy, which holds only in-frame ones; the method was immunoSEQ multiplex PCR. This sample has over 130,000 clones, with 80% to 85% found just once. The sequencing input was peripheral blood. These receptors originate from an older woman with acute or convalescent COVID-19.

The chain carries TRBV7-2 and TRBJ1-2; TRBD1 agrees at 8 bases. The CDR3 runs 16 residues. Germline CDR1 SGHTA, CDR2 FQGNSA. The V segment lost 5 bases and the J segment 5 bases; nucleotides outside the gene matches: 13. The CDR3 DNA follows: TGTGCCAGCAGCCCACAAGGACGGACAGGGCAATATGGCTACACCTTC. Its translation: CASSPQGRTGQYGYTF.

The CDR3 here is CASSGSGQGFGNQPQHF. The CDR3 DNA sequence: TGTGCCAGCAGTGGGTCGGGACAGGGATTCGGCAATCAGCCCCAGCATTTT. The chain couples TRBV2 to TRBJ1-5; 9 positions match TRBD1. Per germline, CDR1 SNHLY and CDR2 FYNNEI. The CDR3 runs 17 residues. V lost 4 bases and J lost 2; bases outside the gene matches: 9.

CDR3 bases: TGTGCCAGCAGCTTACTATCGGGACTAGCGGGATACGAGCAGTACTTC. Its translation: CASSLLSGLAGYEQYF. The gene calls are TRBV13 and TRBJ2-7; 13 positions match TRBD2. Looked up from germline, CDR1 is PRHDT and CDR2 is FYEKMQ (reference sequence). V lost 2 bases, J lost 4 bases, and 5 bases stayed unmatched. The CDR3 contains 16 residues.

This clone was counted once. One junction end does not reproduce the germline sequence, and a read error may be involved. This chain joins TRBV28 and TRBJ2-1; 11 bases line up with TRBD2. CDR3 length: 15 amino acids. The V gene's germline CDR1 is MDHEN and CDR2 SYDVKM. The CDR3: CASSTGTSGYNEQFF. In DNA form, the CDR3 reads TGTGCCAGCAGTACCGGGACTAGCGGATACAATGAACAGTTCTTC.

Notes on this clone: The junction and the germline gene differ at one end; a read error may be behind it. The same CDR3 can be traced to other DNA sequences in this sample. This sequence joins TRBV5-1 and TRBJ2-5; 8 bases fit TRBD1. CDR1 is SGHRS, CDR2 YFSETQ, per germline. This CDR3 spans 13 amino acids. The CDR3 coding sequence is TGCGCCAGCAGCCAGGGGGCGCGAGAGACCCAATACTTC. Its translation is CASSQGARETQYF.

The chain joins TRBV30 to TRBJ1-4; TRBD1 agrees at 7 bases. V was pared by 2 bases and J by 7 bases, with 7 bases of the junction left unmatched. The CDR3 contains 14 residues. Looked up from germline, CDR1 is GTSNPN and CDR2 is SVGIG (reference sequence). This CDR3 is CAWSIDRVTEKLFF. The CDR3 nucleotides are TGTGCCTGGAGTATCGACAGGGTTACTGAAAAACTGTTTTTT.

The chain employs TRBV4-3 and TRBJ1-2; 8 nucleotides align to TRBD1. J lost 4 bases, V lost 1 base, and 17 bases had no gene match. This CDR3 has 19 amino acids. Per germline, CDR1 LGHNA and CDR2 YSLEER. The CDR3 spells CASSQAPSGTGGVVYGYTF. DNA for the CDR3: TGCGCCAGCAGCCAAGCCCCGTCCGGGACAGGTGGGGTAGTCTATGGCTACACCTTC.

The genes are TRBV19 and TRBJ1-5; D call uncertain. This CDR3 spans 17 amino acids. The V gene's germline CDR1 is LNHDA and CDR2 SQIVND (reference sequence). Between the trimmed V and J ends, which lost 3 bases and 0 bases, there was a span of 15 bases. The CDR3 DNA reads as TGTGCCAGTAGTATCTCCCAGGCCGCTTATAGCAATCAGCCCCAGCATTTT. Protein: CASSISQAAYSNQPQHF.

The rearrangement links TRBV2 to TRBJ1-2; D perhaps matches TRBD1 (5 bases). V was pared by 2 bases and J by 7 bases, with 11 bases between. The germline V gene has CDR1 SNHLY and CDR2 FYNNEI. CDR3 length: 13 residues. The DNA of the CDR3 is TGTGCCAGCAGTGAAAACAGGCGGGGTGGCTACACCTTC. Amino acids: CASSENRRGGYTF.

V gene TRBV5-1 combines with J gene TRBJ2-1, with 13 bases fitting TRBD2. Trimming cost V 2 bases and J 6 bases; bases outside gene matches: 14. This CDR3 is 19 amino acids long. Looked up from germline, CDR1 is SGHRS and CDR2 is YFSETQ. The CDR3 region is CASSFRPTLTSGRGNEQFF. CDR3 nucleotides: TGCGCCAGCAGCTTCCGACCGACTTTAACTAGCGGGAGGGGCAATGAGCAGTTCTTC.